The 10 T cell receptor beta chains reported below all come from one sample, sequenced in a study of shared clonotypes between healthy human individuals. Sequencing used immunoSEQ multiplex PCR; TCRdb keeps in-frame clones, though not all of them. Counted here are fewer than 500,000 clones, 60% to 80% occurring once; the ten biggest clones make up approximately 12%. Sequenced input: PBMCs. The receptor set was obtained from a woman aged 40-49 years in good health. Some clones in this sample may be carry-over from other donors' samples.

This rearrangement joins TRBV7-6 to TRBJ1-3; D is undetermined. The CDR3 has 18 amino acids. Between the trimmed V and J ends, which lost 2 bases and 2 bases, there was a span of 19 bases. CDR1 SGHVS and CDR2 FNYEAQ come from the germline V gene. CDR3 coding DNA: TGTGCCAGCAGCTTAAGTGCCAGAGGGCCGCCTACTGGAAACACCATATATTTT. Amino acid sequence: CASSLSARGPPTGNTIYF.

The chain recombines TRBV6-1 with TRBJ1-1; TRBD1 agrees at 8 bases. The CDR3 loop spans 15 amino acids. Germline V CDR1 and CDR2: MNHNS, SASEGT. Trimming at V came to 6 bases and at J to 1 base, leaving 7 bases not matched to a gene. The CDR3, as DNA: TGTGCCAGCAGAATACAGGGGGGCGGGAACACTGAAGCTTTCTTT. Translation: CASRIQGGGNTEAFF.

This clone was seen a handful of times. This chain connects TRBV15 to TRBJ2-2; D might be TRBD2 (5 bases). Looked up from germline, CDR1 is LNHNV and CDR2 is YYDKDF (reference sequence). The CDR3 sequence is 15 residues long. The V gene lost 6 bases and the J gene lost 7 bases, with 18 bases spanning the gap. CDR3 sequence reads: CATRKGRAVVGELFF. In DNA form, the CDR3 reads TGTGCCACCAGGAAGGGCAGAGCGGTGGTCGGGGAGCTGTTTTTT.

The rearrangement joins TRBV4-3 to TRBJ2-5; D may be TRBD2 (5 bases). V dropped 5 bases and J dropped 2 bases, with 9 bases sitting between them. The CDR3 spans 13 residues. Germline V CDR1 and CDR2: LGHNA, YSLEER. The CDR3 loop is CASSSRLQETQYF. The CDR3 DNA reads TGCGCCAGCAGCTCCCGACTACAAGAGACCCAGTACTTC.

The CDR3 region is CAISESEGGYGYTF. Written as DNA, the CDR3 is TGTGCCATCAGTGAGTCGGAGGGAGGCTATGGCTACACCTTC. The chain carries TRBV10-3 and TRBJ1-2; the D is unclear. The ends were cut back, 0 bases at V and 4 bases at J, with 9 bases in the middle. CDR1 is ENHRY and CDR2 is SYGVKD in the germline V gene. This CDR3 is built from 14 residues.

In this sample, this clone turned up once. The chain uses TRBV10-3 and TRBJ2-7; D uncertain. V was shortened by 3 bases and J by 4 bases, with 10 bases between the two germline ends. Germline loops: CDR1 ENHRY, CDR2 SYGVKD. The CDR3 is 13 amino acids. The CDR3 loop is CAISDPNTYEQYF. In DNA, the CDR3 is TGTGCCATCAGTGATCCGAACACTTACGAGCAGTACTTC.

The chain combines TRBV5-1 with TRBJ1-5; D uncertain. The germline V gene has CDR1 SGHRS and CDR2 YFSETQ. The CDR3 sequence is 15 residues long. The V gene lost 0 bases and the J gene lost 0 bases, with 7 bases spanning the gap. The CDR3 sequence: CASSLAGNSNQPQHF. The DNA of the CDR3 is TGCGCCAGCAGCTTGGCGGGGAATAGCAATCAGCCCCAGCATTTT.

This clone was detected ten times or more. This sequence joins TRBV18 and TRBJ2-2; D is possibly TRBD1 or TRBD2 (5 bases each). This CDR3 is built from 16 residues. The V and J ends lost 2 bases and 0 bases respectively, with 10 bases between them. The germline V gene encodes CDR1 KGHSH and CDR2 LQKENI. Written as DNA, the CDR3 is TGTGCCAGCTCACCAGGGGCGGGCGCGAACACCGGGGAGCTGTTTTTT. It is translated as CASSPGAGANTGELFF.

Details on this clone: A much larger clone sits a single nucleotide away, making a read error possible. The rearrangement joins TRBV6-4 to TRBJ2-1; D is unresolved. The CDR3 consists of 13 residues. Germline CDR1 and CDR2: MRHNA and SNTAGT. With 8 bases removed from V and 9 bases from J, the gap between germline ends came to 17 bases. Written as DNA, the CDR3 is TGTGCCAGCGGGCCTATGGTAGTAGGTGAGCAGTTCTTC. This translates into CASGPMVVGEQFF.

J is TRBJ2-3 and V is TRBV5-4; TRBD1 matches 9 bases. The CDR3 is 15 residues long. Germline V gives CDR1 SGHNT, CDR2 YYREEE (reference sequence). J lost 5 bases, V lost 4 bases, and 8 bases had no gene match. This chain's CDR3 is CASSQKQGAGDTQYF. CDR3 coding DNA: TGTGCCAGCAGCCAAAAACAGGGGGCAGGAGATACGCAGTATTTT.